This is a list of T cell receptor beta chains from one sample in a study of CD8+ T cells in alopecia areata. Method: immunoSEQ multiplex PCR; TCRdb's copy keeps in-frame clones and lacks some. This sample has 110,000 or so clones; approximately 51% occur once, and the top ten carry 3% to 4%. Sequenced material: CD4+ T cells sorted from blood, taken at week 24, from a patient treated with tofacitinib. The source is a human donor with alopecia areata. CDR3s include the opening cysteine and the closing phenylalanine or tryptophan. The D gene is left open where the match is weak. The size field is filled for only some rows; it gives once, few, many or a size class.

CDR3 DNA: TGTGCCAGCAGCCCGCAGGGGAACTATGGCTACACCTTC; CDR3 protein: CASSPQGNYGYTF; J gene: TRBJ1-2; D gene: -; V gene: TRBV5-4; clone size: -
CDR3 DNA: TGTGCCTGGACCTCACGGCAGGGCATCATGAACACTGAAGCTTTCTTT; CDR3 protein: CAWTSRQGIMNTEAFF; J gene: TRBJ1-1; D gene: -; V gene: TRBV30; clone size: -
CDR3 DNA: TGTGCCTGGAGTCCGAGCTTTGGGGGCAATCAGCCCCAGCATTTT; CDR3 protein: CAWSPSFGGNQPQHF; J gene: TRBJ1-5; D gene: -; V gene: TRBV30; clone size: -
CDR3 DNA: TGTGCCAGCAGCCGGGCCGCTTCCGGCAATCAGCCCCAGCATTTT; CDR3 protein: CASSRAASGNQPQHF; J gene: TRBJ1-5; D gene: -; V gene: TRBV7-2; clone size: -
CDR3 DNA: TGTGCCAGCAGCGTAGCTCCAGGTAACTCTGGGGCCAACGTCCTGACTTTC; CDR3 protein: CASSVAPGNSGANVLTF; J gene: TRBJ2-6; D gene: -; V gene: TRBV9; clone size: -
CDR3 DNA: TGCGCCAGCAGCTTGATGGGTAGCGGGGAAGAGACCCAGTACTTC; CDR3 protein: CASSLMGSGEETQYF; J gene: TRBJ2-5; D gene: TRBD2; V gene: TRBV5-1; clone size: few
CDR3 DNA: TGTGCCAGCAGTGAAGCCGGGTTTGATACGCAGTATTTT; CDR3 protein: CASSEAGFDTQYF; J gene: TRBJ2-3; D gene: -; V gene: TRBV2; clone size: -
CDR3 DNA: TGTGCCAGCATCCGGGGAAGTAATGAAAAACTGTTTTTT; CDR3 protein: CASIRGSNEKLFF; J gene: TRBJ1-4; D gene: -; V gene: TRBV6-6; clone size: -
CDR3 DNA: TGTGCCAGCAGCTACGGTTTCACAGATACGCAGTATTTT; CDR3 protein: CASSYGFTDTQYF; J gene: TRBJ2-3; D gene: -; V gene: TRBV7-2; clone size: -
CDR3 DNA: TGCGCCAGCAGCCAAGATCTTGGATTGACAGGATATGGCTACACCTTC; CDR3 protein: CASSQDLGLTGYGYTF; J gene: TRBJ1-2; D gene: -; V gene: TRBV4-3; clone size: -